One TCR beta chain is described in this entry. Its target antigen remains unknown. No much larger clonotype is one base removed from it; base qualities were not supplied. Measured from the cysteine to the phenylalanine, the CDR3 is 15 residues long. The entry retains the CDR3 DNA only, 45 bases that are in frame from base 1. Trimming removed 0 bases from V and 2 bases from J, leaving 10 bases between the germline ends. From a lookup of the germline V gene, CDR1 and CDR2 are MGHRA and YSYEKL. The protocol used for the library was RT-PCR. The sequencing machine was an Illumina HiSeq 2500. The public reads were reanalyzed by TCRdb: fastp trimming at Q25, MiXCR alignment, in-frame beta chains only. Rows with a matching CDR3 protein are joined into one entry that keeps the most common DNA and genes. This sample lists 500,000 to 700,000 distinct CDR3 sequences; roughly 25% were detected once. The top ten hold 2.5% to 3% of the sample.

The data were obtained in a study of response to subunit inactivated influenza vaccine (dated by TCRdb to 2017 to 2018). Regarding the complete study: Deep quantitative profiling of the T cell receptor repertoire was used in the study to follow responses to a trivalent subunit inactivated influenza vaccine.

Overall study outcomes, separate from this receptor: The authors proposed that each seasonal influenza vaccination may bring in only a limited number of new T cells.

The data were also submitted as part of a second study, on T cells expressing NK-cell markers. The second paper states: TCR beta cDNA libraries were prepared using 5'RACE template switching, which introduced a universal primer site and unique molecular identifiers. TCR beta-chain repertoires were profiled in sorted CD3+CD56+NKG2C+, CD3+CD56+NKG2C- and CD3+CD56-NKG2C+ T-cell subsets from fewer than 10 donors. Among the eight sequenced donors, seven were HCMV-seropositive and one was HCMV-seronegative. To restrict sorting to alphabetaTCR-expressing T cells, an anti-gammadeltaTCR antibody was added in several experiments. For five or six donors, the dominant CD3+CD56+NKG2C+ clonotypes were among the top 10 CD8+ clonotypes and accounted for about 1.0-7.5% of CD8+ T cells. Those dominant clonotypes were again the most abundant among CD3+CD56-NKG2C+ cells in a handful of donors, at about 25-65%. Whether the expanded NKG2C-expressing T cell clones were specific for HCMV antigens was left unclear. The eight sequenced donors were randomly selected healthy volunteers, three men and five women. HCMV serostatus was determined by detecting HCMV-specific IgG in serum with a commercial ELISA kit. Peripheral blood mononuclear cells were isolated from blood by Ficoll density gradient centrifugation. CD4+ and CD8+ T cells were isolated from PBMC by magnetic immunoseparation with Miltenyi isolation kits. Priming for cDNA synthesis came from the TCR beta constant segment, and two successive PCR amplification steps followed. Illumina HiSeq 2000/2500, MiSeq or NextSeq was used to sequence libraries as 2 x 150 bp reads. MIGEC handled demultiplexing of the reads and grouping by UMI, while MiTCR was used to assemble and quantify clonotypes. Only TCR cDNA sequences supported by at least two reads were kept to exclude erroneous sequences. The tcR package was used for downstream repertoire analysis, and clonotypes were matched between fractions using CDR3 nucleotide sequence together with V segment. VDJmatch was used to annotate antigen specificity against VDJdb, with one amino acid substitution allowed in CDR3.

The clonotype was recovered from a man in his forties or fifties who received an inactivated influenza vaccine. Donor details come from another sample of the same person, matched by shared clones. The sequences come from CD4+ T cells sorted from PBMCs, collected about 13 days after vaccination. The chain joins TRBV4-1 to TRBJ1-2, with the D gene not confidently named. The CDR3: CASSQEGTLNYGYTF. The sequenced DNA is TGCGCCAGCAGCCAAGAAGGCACCTTAAACTATGGCTACACCTTC.